These 14 T cell receptor beta chains originate from one sample sequenced in a study of PD-1 blockade in classical Hodgkin lymphoma. Assay used: immunoSEQ multiplex PCR; TCRdb lists only in-frame clones, some missing. The sample has around 60,000 clones, about 90% seen once. The sample's time point: cycle 4 day 1 (C4D1), after five to seven weeks of nivolumab. The patients all showed relapse after autologous stem cell transplantation, while their brentuximab vedotin exposure varied. Material: peripheral blood mononuclear cells (PBMCs), obtained before the fourth cycle of nivolumab. Receptor source: a human donor with classical Hodgkin lymphoma.

The V call is TRBV9, the J call TRBJ1-6; 7 bases match TRBD1. Germline V gene sequence: CDR1 SGDLS, CDR2 YYNGEE. CDR3 length equals 16 residues. Trimming took 0 bases from V and 6 from J; bases not matched to a gene: 6. As DNA, the CDR3 is TGTGCCAGCAGCGTAGGGCCGGGACAGAGTAATTCACCCCTCCACTTT. Protein sequence: CASSVGPGQSNSPLHF. Full variable domain (rest looked up from reference TRBV9 and TRBJ1-6): DSGVTQTPKHLITATGQRVTLRCSPRSGDLSVYWYQQSLDQGLQFLIQYYNGEERAKGNILERFSAQQFPDLHSELNLSSLELGDSALYFCASSVGPGQSNSPLHFGNGTRLTVT.

The gene calls are TRBV4-1 and TRBJ2-1; a possible D gene is TRBD1 (5 bases). Germline values: CDR1 MGHRA, CDR2 YSYEKL. Between the trimmed V and J ends, which lost 6 bases and 8 bases, there was a span of 14 bases. CDR3 length: 13 residues. This CDR3 reads CASRGQGLDEQFF. CDR3 bases: TGCGCCAGCAGAGGGCAGGGTCTGGATGAGCAGTTCTTC.

The chain links TRBV28 to TRBJ1-1; TRBD1 agrees at 7 bases. Unmatched junction bases numbered 2, after V lost 5 bases and J lost 5 bases. The germline CDR1 and CDR2 sequences are MDHEN and SYDVKM. The CDR3 is 12 residues long. In nucleotides, the CDR3 is TGTGCCAGCAGTCTACAGGGGACTGAAGCTTTCTTT. Protein product: CASSLQGTEAFF.

The chain joins TRBV27 to TRBJ2-2; 10 bases line up with TRBD1. The V segment lost 4 bases and the J segment 6 bases; nucleotides outside the gene matches: 8. The CDR3 extends over 16 amino acids. CDR1 and CDR2 (germline): MNHEY, SMNVEV (reference sequence). The CDR3 is CASSWDRGVAPGELFF. The CDR3 bases are TGTGCCAGCAGTTGGGACAGGGGTGTAGCTCCCGGGGAGCTGTTTTTT.

In its sample, this clone was seen a few times. The V gene is TRBV4-2, the J gene TRBJ2-1, with 8 bases identical to TRBD2. CDR1 and CDR2 (germline): LGHNA, YNFKEQ. Trimming at V came to 3 bases and at J to 9 bases, leaving 4 bases not matched to a gene. The CDR3 contains 13 residues. The CDR3 coding sequence is TGTGCCAGCAGCCAGGGACTAGTGGTTGAGCAGTTCTTC. Its translation is CASSQGLVVEQFF.

This clone is categorized as medium-sized. This chain links TRBV7-6 with TRBJ2-3, with D possibly TRBD2 on 6 matching bases. The V gene lost 3 bases and the J gene lost 2 bases, with 12 bases spanning the gap. Germline V gene data show CDR1 as SGHVS and CDR2 as FNYEAQ. The CDR3 is 15 residues long. The CDR3 DNA follows: TGTGCCAGCAGCTTGTTTGGCGGGAACACAGATACGCAGTATTTT. Its translation is CASSLFGGNTDTQYF.

A word on this clone: At one of its ends the junction is not consistent with the germline gene, which may arise from a read error. V and J are TRBV7-2 and TRBJ2-7, with 13 bases fitting TRBD2. The CDR3 loop spans 15 amino acids. Germline CDR1 is SGHTA and CDR2 is FQGNSA. CDR3 in amino acids: CASTLTSGGAYEQYF. In DNA form, the CDR3 reads TGTGCCAGCACCTTAACTAGCGGGGGGGCTTACGAGCAGTACTTC.

The chain uses TRBV7-2 and TRBJ2-5; no clear D gene. The CDR3 runs to 18 residues. V lost 4 bases and J 4 bases, leaving 25 bases between the germline ends. CDR1 SGHTA and CDR2 FQGNSA come from the germline V gene. The CDR3 DNA reads as TGTGCCAGCAGCTCATCCCGCGGTGTAGGGTATCGCCTAGAGACCCAGTACTTC. Translation gives CASSSSRGVGYRLETQYF. The complete variable domain, with remaining parts taken from reference TRBV7-2 and TRBJ2-5, reads GAGVSQSPSNKVTEKGKDVELRCDPISGHTALYWYRQSLGQGLEFLIYFQGNSAPDKSGLPSDRFSAERTGGSVSTLTIQRTQQEDSAVYLCASSSSRGVGYRLETQYFGPGTRLLVL.

The J gene is TRBJ1-5, the V gene TRBV2; D is unclear. This CDR3 has 14 residues. Germline CDR1 SNHLY, CDR2 FYNNEI. V was trimmed by 2 bases and J by 0 bases, leaving 5 bases between them. Here the CDR3 DNA reads TGTGCCAGCAGTGAACTGGGTAGCAATCAGCCCCAGCATTTT. It translates to CASSELGSNQPQHF. Full variable domain (remainder filled in from reference TRBV2 and TRBJ1-5): EPEVTQTPSHQVTQMGQEVILRCVPISNHLYFYWYRQILGQKVEFLVSFYNNEISEKSEIFDDQFSVERPDGSNFTLKIRSTKLEDSAMYFCASSELGSNQPQHFGDGTRLSIL.

The rearrangement joins TRBV15 to TRBJ2-7, with TRBD1 matching over 9 bases. There are 15 residues in the CDR3. CDR1 LNHNV and CDR2 YYDKDF come from the germline V gene (reference sequence). V trimming: 5 bases; J trimming: 3 bases; junction bases outside the gene matches: 8. CDR3 amino acids: CATSLYGTGSYEQYF. In DNA, the CDR3 is TGTGCCACCAGCCTTTACGGGACAGGGAGCTACGAGCAGTACTTC. The full variable domain, completed using reference TRBV15 and TRBJ2-7, is DAMVIQNPRYQVTQFGKPVTLSCSQTLNHNVMYWYQQKSSQAPKLLFHYYDKDFNNEADTPDNFQSRRPNTSFCFLDIRSPGLGDTAMYLCATSLYGTGSYEQYFGPGTRLTVT.

The chain carries TRBV18 and TRBJ1-3; no clear D. V was trimmed by 8 bases and J by 0 bases, leaving 11 bases between them. The CDR3 length is 14 residues. In germline, CDR1 is KGHSH, CDR2 LQKENI. Written as DNA, the CDR3 is TGTGCCAGCACCAGGACGGCCTCTGGAAACACCATATATTTT. It codes for CASTRTASGNTIYF.

This clone was seen only once. The chain couples TRBV9 to TRBJ2-3; D not certain. Looked up from germline, CDR1 is SGDLS and CDR2 is YYNGEE. The CDR3 runs to 14 residues. The V and J ends lost 4 bases and 2 bases respectively, with 11 bases between them. The CDR3 DNA sequence: TGTGCCAGCAGCCCCCGCCCGGACACAGATACGCAGTATTTT. As protein: CASSPRPDTDTQYF.

This chain connects TRBV6-1 to TRBJ2-5; D is unresolved. Germline lookup yields CDR1 MNHNS and CDR2 SASEGT. This CDR3 contains 13 residues. V shed 1 base and J shed 7 bases, with 10 bases lying between them. The CDR3 nucleotides read TGTGCCAGCAGTGAAGGGGATTTCGGGACCCAGTACTTC. Its translation is CASSEGDFGTQYF.

V usage is TRBV7-9 and J usage is TRBJ1-4; D is unresolved. V was trimmed by 1 base and J by 3 bases, leaving 9 bases between them. The germline CDR1 and CDR2 sequences are SEHNR and FQNEAQ (reference sequence). The CDR3 length is 15 residues. The CDR3 spells CASSLVGGSNEKLFF. CDR3 nucleotides: TGTGCCAGCAGCTTAGTAGGCGGCTCTAATGAAAAACTGTTTTTT.